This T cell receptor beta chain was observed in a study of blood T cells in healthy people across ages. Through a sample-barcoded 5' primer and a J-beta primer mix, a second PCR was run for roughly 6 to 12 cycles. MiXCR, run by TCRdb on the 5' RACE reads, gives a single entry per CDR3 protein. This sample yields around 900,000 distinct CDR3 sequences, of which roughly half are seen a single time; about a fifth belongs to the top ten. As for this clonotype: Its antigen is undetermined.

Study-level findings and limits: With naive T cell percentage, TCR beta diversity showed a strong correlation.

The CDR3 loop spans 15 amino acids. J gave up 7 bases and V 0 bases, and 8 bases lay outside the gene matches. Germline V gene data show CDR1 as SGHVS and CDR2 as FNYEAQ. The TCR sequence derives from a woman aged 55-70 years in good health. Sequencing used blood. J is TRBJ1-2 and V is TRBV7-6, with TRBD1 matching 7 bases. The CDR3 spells CASSLAQGVRGGYTF. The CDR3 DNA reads TGTGCCAGCAGCTTAGCCCAGGGGGTACGAGGTGGCTACACCTTC. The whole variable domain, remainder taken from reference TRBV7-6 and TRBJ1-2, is GAGVSQSPRYKVTKRGQDVALRCDPISGHVSLYWYRQALGQGPEFLTYFNYEAQQDKSGLPNDRFSAERPEGSISTLTIQRTEQRDSAMYRCASSLAQGVRGGYTFGSGTRLTVV.